Below are 5 T cell receptor beta chains sequenced from a single sample in a study of response to subunit inactivated influenza vaccine. TCRdb reanalysed the RT-PCR reads using MiXCR and keeps one entry per CDR3 protein. The profile covers around 500,000 distinct CDR3 sequences, with roughly 11% appearing a single time and 10% to 15% taken by the ten largest. Here the sequenced sample was PBMCs from blood, taken roughly 45 days after vaccination. The receptors were gathered from a man aged 50-59 years who received an inactivated influenza vaccine.

At least ten counts were recorded for this clonotype. The V and J genes are TRBV29-1 and TRBJ2-3; 9 nucleotides agree with TRBD2. The V and J ends lost 0 bases and 4 bases, in that order; junction bases with no gene match: 8. The germline V gene encodes CDR1 SQVTM and CDR2 ANQGSEA. The CDR3 is 16 amino acids. CDR3 sequence reads: CSVEDQAGGLADTQYF. In nucleotides, the CDR3 is TGCAGCGTTGAAGACCAAGCGGGGGGTTTGGCAGATACGCAGTATTTT.

Of note for this clonotype: This sequence may be a read error, since a much larger clone differs from it by one base. The genes are TRBV6-1 and TRBJ2-2, with a weak D call TRBD2 (6 bases). The CDR3 contains 15 residues. Germline-derived CDR1 and CDR2 are MNHNS and SASEGT. V was pared by 5 bases and J by 8 bases, with 18 bases between. This CDR3 reads CASSPLWSGRGELFF. In DNA form, the CDR3 reads TGTGCCAGCAGTCCCCTTTGGAGCGGGCGAGGGGAGCTGTTTTTT.

The CDR3 region is CASSDSGRAEETQYF. The CDR3 coding sequence is TGTGCCAGCAGCGATAGCGGGAGGGCCGAAGAGACCCAGTACTTC. The V call is TRBV9, the J call TRBJ2-5; the match to TRBD2 covers 11 bases. This CDR3 has 15 residues. Germline V gene sequence: CDR1 SGDLS, CDR2 YYNGEE. Losses at the gene ends were 3 bases for V and 3 bases for J; bases not matched to a gene: 4.

This clonotype came up many times. This rearrangement joins TRBV7-2 to TRBJ1-5, with 8 bases aligning to TRBD1. This CDR3 has 15 residues. CDR1 and CDR2 (germline): SGHTA, FQGNSA. The V and J ends lost 2 bases and 7 bases, in that order; junction bases with no gene match: 7. CDR3 DNA: TGTGCCAGCAGCTTACAGGGGGCGCAGGACCAGCCCCAGCATTTT. It specifies CASSLQGAQDQPQHF. The variable domain in full, completed from reference TRBV7-2 and TRBJ1-5, reads GAGVSQSPSNKVTEKGKDVELRCDPISGHTALYWYRQSLGQGLEFLIYFQGNSAPDKSGLPSDRFSAERTGGSVSTLTIQRTQQEDSAVYLCASSLQGAQDQPQHFGDGTRLSIL.

This clonotype was found a few times. V is TRBV20-1 and J is TRBJ2-7, with D tentatively TRBD2 (6 bases). The CDR3 has 13 residues. In germline, CDR1 is DFQATT, CDR2 SNEGSKA (reference sequence). The V end lost 3 bases, the J end lost 6 bases, and 15 bases lay between the germline ends. The CDR3 nucleotides are TGCAGTGCTAGCTTGACTAGGGGTGGCGAGCAGTACTTC. Its translation is CSASLTRGGEQYF.